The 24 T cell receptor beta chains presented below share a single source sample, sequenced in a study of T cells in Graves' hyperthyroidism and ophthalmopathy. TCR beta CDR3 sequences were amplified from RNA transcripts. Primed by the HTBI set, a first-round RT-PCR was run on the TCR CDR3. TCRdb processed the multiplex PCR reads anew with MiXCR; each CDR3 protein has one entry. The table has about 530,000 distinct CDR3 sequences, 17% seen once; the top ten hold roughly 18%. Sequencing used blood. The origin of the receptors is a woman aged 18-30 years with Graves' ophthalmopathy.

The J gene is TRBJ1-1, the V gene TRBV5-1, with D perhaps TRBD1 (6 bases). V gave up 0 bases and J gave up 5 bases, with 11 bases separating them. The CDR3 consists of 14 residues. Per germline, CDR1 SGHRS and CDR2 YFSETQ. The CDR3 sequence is CASSLEGQGTEAFF. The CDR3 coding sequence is TGCGCCAGCAGCTTGGAGGGCCAGGGGACTGAAGCTTTCTTT.

Here the CDR3 reads CASRFSGTGPYEQYF. The CDR3 DNA is TGTGCCAGTAGATTCTCCGGGACAGGGCCCTACGAGCAGTACTTC. The genes are TRBV19 and TRBJ2-7; 9 nucleotides agree with TRBD1. This CDR3 comprises 15 residues. J was trimmed by 2 bases and V by 6 bases; bases with no gene match: 8. Germline CDR1 and CDR2: LNHDA and SQIVND (reference sequence).

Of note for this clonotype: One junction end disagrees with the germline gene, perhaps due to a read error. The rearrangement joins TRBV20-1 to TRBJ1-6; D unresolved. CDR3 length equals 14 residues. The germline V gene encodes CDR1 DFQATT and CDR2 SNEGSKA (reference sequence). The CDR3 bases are TGCAGTACTAGAGGCAGGTCCCTGAATTCACCCCTCCACTTT. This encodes CSTRGRSLNSPLHF.

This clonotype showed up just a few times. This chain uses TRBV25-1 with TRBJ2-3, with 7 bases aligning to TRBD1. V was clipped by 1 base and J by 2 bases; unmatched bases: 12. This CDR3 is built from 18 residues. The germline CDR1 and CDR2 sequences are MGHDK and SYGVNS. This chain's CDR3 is CASSESATQGPLTDTQYF. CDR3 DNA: TGTGCCAGCAGTGAATCCGCCACACAGGGGCCACTCACAGATACGCAGTATTTT.

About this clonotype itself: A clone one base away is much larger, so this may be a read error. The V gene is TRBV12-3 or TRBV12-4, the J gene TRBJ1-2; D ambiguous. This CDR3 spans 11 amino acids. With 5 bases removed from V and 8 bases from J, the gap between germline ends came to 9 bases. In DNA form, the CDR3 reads TGTGCCAGCAGTCCCCCTTCGGGCTACACCTTC. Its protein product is CASSPPSGYTF.

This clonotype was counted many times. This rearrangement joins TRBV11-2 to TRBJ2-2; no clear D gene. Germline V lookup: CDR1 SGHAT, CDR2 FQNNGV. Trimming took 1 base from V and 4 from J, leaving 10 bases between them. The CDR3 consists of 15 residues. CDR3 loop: CASSLVGLGTGELFF. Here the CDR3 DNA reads TGTGCCAGCAGCTTAGTTGGGCTTGGCACCGGGGAGCTGTTTTTT.

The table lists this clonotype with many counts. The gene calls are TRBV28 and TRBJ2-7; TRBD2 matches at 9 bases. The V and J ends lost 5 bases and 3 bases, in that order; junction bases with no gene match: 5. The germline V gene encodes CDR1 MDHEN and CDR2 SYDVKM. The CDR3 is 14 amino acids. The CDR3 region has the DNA TGTGCCAGCAGTCACGTGACTAGCGGCTACGAGCAGTACTTC. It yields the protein CASSHVTSGYEQYF.

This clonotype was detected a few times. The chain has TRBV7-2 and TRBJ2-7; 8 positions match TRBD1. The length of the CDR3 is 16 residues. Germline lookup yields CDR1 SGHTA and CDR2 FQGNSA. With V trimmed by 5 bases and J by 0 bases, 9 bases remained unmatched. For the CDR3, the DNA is TGTGCCAGCAGCCTGAGACAGGGGCTCGTCTCCTACGAGCAGTACTTC. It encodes CASSLRQGLVSYEQYF. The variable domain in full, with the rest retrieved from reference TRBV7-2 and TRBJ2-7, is GAGVSQSPSNKVTEKGKDVELRCDPISGHTALYWYRQSLGQGLEFLIYFQGNSAPDKSGLPSDRFSAERTGGSVSTLTIQRTQQEDSAVYLCASSLRQGLVSYEQYFGPGTRLTVT.

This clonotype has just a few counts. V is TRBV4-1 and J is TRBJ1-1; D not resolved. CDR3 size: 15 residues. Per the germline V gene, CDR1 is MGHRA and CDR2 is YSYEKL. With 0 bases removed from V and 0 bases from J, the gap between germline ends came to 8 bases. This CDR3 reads CASSQERRLNTEAFF. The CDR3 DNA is TGCGCCAGCAGCCAAGAGAGGCGTCTGAACACTGAAGCTTTCTTT.

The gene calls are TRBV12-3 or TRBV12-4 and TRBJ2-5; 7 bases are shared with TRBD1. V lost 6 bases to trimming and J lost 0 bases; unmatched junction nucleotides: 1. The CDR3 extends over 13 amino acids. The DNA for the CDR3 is TGTGCCAGCAGGGGACAGTACCAAGAGACCCAGTACTTC. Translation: CASRGQYQETQYF.

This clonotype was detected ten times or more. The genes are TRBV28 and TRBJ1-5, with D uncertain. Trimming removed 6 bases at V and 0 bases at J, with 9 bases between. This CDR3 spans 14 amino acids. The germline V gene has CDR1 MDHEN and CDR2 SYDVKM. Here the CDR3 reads CASRLMNSNQPQHF. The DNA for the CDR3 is TGTGCCAGCAGGTTAATGAATAGCAATCAGCCCCAGCATTTT.

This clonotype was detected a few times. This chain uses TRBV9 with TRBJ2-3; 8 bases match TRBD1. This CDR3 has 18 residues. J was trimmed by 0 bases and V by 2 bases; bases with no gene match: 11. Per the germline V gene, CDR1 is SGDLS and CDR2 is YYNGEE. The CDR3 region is CASSVDLTGGTSTDTQYF. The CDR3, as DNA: TGTGCCAGCAGCGTGGACCTCACAGGGGGTACTAGCACAGATACGCAGTATTTT.

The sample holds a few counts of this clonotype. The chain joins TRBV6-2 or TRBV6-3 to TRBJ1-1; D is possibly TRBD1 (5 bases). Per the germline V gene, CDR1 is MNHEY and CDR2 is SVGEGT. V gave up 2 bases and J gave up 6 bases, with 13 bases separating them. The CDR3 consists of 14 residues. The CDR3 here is CASSYVWQGSEAFF. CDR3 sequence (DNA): TGTGCCAGCAGTTACGTGTGGCAGGGCTCTGAAGCTTTCTTT.

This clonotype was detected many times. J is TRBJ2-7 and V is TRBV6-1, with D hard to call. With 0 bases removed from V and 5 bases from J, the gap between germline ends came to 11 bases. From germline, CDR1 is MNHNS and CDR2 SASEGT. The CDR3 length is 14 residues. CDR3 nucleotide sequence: TGTGCCAGCAGTGAAGCGGGCTCGCGGAACGAGCAGTACTTC. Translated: CASSEAGSRNEQYF.

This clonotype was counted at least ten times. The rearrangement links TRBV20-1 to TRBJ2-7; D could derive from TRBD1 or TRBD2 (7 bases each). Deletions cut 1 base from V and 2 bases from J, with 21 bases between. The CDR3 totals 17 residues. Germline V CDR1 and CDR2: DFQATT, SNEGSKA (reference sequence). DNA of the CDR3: TGCAGTGCTAGAGCCAGGGGGATAAGGGGGAGGGCCTACGAGCAGTACTTC. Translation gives CSARARGIRGRAYEQYF.

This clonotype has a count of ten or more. The CDR3 is CASSSSDRGETQYF. The CDR3 bases are TGTGCCAGCAGTTCATCGGACAGGGGGGAGACCCAGTACTTC. V usage is TRBV28 and J usage is TRBJ2-5; 10 bases fit TRBD1. Trimming took 4 bases from V and 5 from J; bases not matched to a gene: 4. The CDR3 is 14 amino acids. Germline V gives CDR1 MDHEN, CDR2 SYDVKM. Complete variable domain (other parts from reference TRBV28 and TRBJ2-5): DVKVTQSSRYLVKRTGEKVFLECVQDMDHENMFWYRQDPGLGLRLIYFSYDVKMKEKGDIPEGYSVSREKKERFSLILESASTNQTSMYLCASSSSDRGETQYFGPGTRLLVL.

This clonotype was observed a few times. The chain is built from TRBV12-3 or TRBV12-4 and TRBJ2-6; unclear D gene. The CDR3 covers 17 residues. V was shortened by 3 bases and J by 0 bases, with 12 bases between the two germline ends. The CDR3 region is CASSLLQSLSGANVLTF. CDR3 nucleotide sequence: TGTGCCAGCAGTTTGTTGCAGTCCCTCTCTGGGGCCAACGTCCTGACTTTC.

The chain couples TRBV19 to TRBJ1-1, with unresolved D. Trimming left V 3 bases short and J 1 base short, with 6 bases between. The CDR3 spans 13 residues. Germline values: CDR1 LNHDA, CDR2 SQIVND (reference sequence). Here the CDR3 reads CASSMYGNTEAFF. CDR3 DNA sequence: TGTGCCAGTAGTATGTATGGGAACACTGAAGCTTTCTTT.

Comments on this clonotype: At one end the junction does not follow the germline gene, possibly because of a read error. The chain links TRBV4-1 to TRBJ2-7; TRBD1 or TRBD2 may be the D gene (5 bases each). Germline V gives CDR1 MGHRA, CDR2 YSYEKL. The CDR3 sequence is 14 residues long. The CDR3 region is CASSPVGVSCEQYF. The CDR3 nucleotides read TGCGCCAGCAGCCCCGTGGGGGTCTCCTGCGAGCAGTACTTC.

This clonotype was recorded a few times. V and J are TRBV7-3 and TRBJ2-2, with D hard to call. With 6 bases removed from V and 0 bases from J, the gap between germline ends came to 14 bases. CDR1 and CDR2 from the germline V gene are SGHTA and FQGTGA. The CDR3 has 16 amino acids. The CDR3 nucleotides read TGTGCCAGCAGTGCCTTTTTGGGTTCGAACACCGGGGAGCTGTTTTTT. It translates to CASSAFLGSNTGELFF.

The CDR3 sequence is CASSSGDSGANVLTF. The CDR3 DNA is TGTGCCAGTAGTTCAGGGGACTCTGGGGCCAACGTCCTGACTTTC. The chain has TRBV19 and TRBJ2-6, with a weak D call TRBD1 (6 bases). Germline V gene data show CDR1 as LNHDA and CDR2 as SQIVND (reference sequence). The ends were cut back, 5 bases at V and 0 bases at J, with 8 bases in the middle. The CDR3 totals 15 residues. Variable domain in full (rest from reference TRBV19 and TRBJ2-6): DGGITQSPKYLFRKEGQNVTLSCEQNLNHDAMYWYRQDPGQGLRLIYYSQIVNDFQKGDIAEGYSVSREKKESFPLTVTSAQKNPTAFYLCASSSGDSGANVLTFGAGSRLTVL.

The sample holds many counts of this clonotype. The CDR3 DNA sequence: TGTGCCAGCAGTTTAAGGGCGGCTATGAACACTGAAGCTTTCTTT. Encoded protein: CASSLRAAMNTEAFF. J is TRBJ1-1 and V is TRBV12-3 or TRBV12-4; no reliable D call. The germline V and J ends were trimmed by 2 bases and 0 bases, with 10 bases remaining between them. This CDR3 contains 15 residues.

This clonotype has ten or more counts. The CDR3 DNA reads TGTGCCAGCAGCCCATTGGGACAGGCCTATGGCTACACCTTC. Translated: CASSPLGQAYGYTF. The chain joins TRBV27 to TRBJ1-2, with 8 bases matching TRBD1. CDR3 length: 14 amino acids. Unmatched junction bases numbered 7, after V lost 6 bases and J lost 4 bases. Looked up from germline, CDR1 is MNHEY and CDR2 is SMNVEV (reference sequence).

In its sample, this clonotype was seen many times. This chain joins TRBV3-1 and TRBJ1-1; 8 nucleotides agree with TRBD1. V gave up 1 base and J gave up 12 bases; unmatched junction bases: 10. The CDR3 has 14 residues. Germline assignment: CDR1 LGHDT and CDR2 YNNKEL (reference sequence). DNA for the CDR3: TGTGCCAGCAGCCAAGGCAGGACAGGGAAGAAAACTTTCTTT. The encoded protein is CASSQGRTGKKTFF.